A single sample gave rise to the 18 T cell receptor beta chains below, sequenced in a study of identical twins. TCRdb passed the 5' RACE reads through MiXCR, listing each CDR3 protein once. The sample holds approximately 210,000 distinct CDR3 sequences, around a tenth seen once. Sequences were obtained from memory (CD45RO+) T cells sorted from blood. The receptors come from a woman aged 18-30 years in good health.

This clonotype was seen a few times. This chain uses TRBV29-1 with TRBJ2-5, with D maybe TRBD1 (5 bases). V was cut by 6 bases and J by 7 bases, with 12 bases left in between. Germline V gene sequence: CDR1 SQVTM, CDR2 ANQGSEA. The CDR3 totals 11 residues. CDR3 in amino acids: CSVQTVVTQYF. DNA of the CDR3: TGCAGCGTCCAGACAGTGGTGACCCAGTACTTC.

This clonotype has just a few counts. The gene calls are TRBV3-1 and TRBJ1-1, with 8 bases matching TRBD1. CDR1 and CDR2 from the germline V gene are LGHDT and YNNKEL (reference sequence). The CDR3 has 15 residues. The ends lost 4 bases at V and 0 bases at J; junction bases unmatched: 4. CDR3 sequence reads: CASSPPTGVNTEAFF. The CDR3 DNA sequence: TGTGCCAGCAGCCCCCCGACAGGGGTGAACACTGAAGCTTTCTTT.

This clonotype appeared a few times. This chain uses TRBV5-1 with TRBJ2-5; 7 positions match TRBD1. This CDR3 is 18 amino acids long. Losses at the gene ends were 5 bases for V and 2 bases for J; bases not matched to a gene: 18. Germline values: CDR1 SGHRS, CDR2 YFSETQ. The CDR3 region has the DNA TGCGCCAGCAGTTCTGCCCCAGGGGGAGCGCCGATGCAAGAGACCCAGTACTTC. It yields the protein CASSSAPGGAPMQETQYF.

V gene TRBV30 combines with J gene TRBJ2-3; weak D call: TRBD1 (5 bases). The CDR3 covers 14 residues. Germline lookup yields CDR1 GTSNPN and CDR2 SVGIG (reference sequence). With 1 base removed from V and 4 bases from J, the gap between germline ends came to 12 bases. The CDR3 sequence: CAWSGAWGADTQYF. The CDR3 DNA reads TGTGCCTGGAGTGGGGCTTGGGGCGCAGATACGCAGTATTTT. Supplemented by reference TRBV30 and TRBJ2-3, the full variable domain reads SQTIHQWPATLVQPVGSPLSLECTVEGTSNPNLYWYRQAAGRGLQLLFYSVGIGQISSEVPQNLSASRPQDRQFILSSKKLLLSDSGFYLCAWSGAWGADTQYFGPGTRLTVL.

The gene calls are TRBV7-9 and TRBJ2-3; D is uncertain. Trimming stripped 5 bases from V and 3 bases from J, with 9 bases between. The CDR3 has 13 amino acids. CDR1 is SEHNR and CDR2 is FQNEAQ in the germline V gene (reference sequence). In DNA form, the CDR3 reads TGTGCCAGCAGCCTCCTAGAGACAGATACGCAGTATTTT. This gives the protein CASSLLETDTQYF.

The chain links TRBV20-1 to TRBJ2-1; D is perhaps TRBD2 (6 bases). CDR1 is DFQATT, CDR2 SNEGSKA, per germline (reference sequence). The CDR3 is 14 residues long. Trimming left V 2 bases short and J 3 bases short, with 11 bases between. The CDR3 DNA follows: TGCAGTGCTAGATATAGCGGTATCTACAATGAGCAGTTCTTC. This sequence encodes CSARYSGIYNEQFF.

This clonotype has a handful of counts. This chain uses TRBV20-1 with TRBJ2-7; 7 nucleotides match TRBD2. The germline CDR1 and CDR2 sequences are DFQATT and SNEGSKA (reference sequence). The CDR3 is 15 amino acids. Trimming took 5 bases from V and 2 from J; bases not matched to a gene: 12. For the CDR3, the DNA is TGCAGTGCTGCTTACCTGGAGCGGGGAACCTACGAGCAGTACTTC. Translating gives CSAAYLERGTYEQYF.

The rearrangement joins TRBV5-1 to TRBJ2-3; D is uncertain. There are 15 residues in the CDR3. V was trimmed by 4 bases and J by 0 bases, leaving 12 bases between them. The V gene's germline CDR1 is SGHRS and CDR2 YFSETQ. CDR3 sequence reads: CASSRRTASTDTQYF. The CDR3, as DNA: TGCGCCAGCAGCCGCCGGACCGCTAGCACAGATACGCAGTATTTT.

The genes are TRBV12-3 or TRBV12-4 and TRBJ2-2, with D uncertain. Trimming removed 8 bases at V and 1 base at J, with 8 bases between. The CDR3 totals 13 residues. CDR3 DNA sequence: TGTGCCAGCGGGTCACAGAACACCGGGGAGCTGTTTTTT. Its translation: CASGSQNTGELFF.

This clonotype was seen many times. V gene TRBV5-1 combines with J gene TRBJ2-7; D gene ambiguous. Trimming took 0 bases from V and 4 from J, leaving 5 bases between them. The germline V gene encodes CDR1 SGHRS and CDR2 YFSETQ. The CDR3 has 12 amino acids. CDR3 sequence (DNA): TGCGCCAGCAGCTTGGAGGGATACGAGCAGTACTTC. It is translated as CASSLEGYEQYF. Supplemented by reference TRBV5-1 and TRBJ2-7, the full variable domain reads KAGVTQTPRYLIKTRGQQVTLSCSPISGHRSVSWYQQTPGQGLQFLFEYFSETQRNKGNFPGRFSGRQFSNSRSEMNVSTLELGDSALYLCASSLEGYEQYFGPGTRLTVT.

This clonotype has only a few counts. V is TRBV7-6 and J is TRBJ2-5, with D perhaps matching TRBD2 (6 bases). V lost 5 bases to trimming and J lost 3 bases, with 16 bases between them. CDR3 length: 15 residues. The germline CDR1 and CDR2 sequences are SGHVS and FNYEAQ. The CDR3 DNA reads TGTGCCAGCAGCCAATGGACGGGGGAGGAAGAGACCCAGTACTTC. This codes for CASSQWTGEEETQYF.

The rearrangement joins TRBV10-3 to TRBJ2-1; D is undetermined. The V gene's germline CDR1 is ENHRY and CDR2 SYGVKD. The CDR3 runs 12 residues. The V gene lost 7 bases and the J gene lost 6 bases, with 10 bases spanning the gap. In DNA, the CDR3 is TGTGCCATCAAACCGGCGAGCAATGAGCAGTTCTTC. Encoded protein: CAIKPASNEQFF.

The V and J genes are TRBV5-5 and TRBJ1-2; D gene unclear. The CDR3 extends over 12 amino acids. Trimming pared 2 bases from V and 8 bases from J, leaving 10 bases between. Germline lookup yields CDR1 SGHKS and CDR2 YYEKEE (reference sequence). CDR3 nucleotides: TGTGCCAGCAGCTTTTTAAGGGAAGGCTACACCTTC. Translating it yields CASSFLREGYTF.

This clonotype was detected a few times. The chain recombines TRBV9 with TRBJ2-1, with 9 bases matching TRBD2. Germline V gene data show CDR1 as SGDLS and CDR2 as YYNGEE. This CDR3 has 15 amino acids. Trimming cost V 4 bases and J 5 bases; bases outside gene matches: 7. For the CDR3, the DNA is TGTGCCAGCAGCCTAGGGACTAGCCGAGACAATGAGCAGTTCTTC. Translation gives CASSLGTSRDNEQFF. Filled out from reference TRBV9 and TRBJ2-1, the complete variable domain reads DSGVTQTPKHLITATGQRVTLRCSPRSGDLSVYWYQQSLDQGLQFLIQYYNGEERAKGNILERFSAQQFPDLHSELNLSSLELGDSALYFCASSLGTSRDNEQFFGPGTRLTVL.

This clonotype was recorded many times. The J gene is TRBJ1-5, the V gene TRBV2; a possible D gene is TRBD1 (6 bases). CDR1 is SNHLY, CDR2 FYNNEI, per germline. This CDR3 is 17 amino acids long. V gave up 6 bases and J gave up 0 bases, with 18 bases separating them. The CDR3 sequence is CASRPTGQTYSNQPQHF. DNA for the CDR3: TGTGCCAGCAGGCCTACAGGGCAAACTTATAGCAATCAGCCCCAGCATTTT.

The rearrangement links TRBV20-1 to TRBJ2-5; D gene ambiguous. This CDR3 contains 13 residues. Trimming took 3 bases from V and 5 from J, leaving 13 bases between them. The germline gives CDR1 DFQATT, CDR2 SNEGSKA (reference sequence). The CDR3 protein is CSASELGRETQYF. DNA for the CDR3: TGCAGTGCTAGTGAACTTGGCAGGGAGACCCAGTACTTC.

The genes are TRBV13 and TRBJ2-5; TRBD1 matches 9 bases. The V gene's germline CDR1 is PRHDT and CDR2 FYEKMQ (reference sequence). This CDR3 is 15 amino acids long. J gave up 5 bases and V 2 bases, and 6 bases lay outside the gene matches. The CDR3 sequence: CASSLRTGGRETQYF. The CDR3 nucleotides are TGTGCCAGCAGCTTAAGAACAGGGGGCCGGGAGACCCAGTACTTC.

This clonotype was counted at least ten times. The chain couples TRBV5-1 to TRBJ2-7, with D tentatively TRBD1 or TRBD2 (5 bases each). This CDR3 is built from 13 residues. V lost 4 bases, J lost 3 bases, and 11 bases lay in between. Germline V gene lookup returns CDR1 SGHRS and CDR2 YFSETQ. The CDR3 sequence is CASSLGPNYEQYF. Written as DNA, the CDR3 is TGCGCCAGCAGCCTGGGACCGAACTACGAGCAGTACTTC.